A selection of T cell receptor beta chains follows, all from one sample in a study of shared clonotypes between healthy human individuals. Libraries were prepared by immunoSEQ multiplex PCR; TCRdb keeps only in-frame clonotypes and omits some of them. The sample has about 1 million clones; approximately 80% are singletons. The specimen sequenced was memory CD4+ T cells from PBMCs. Receptors were obtained from a young man in good health. Some clones in this sample may be carry-over from other donors' samples. The CDR3 runs from the conserved cysteine through the conserved F or W. A D gene is named only where the DNA matches it firmly. Only some rows state a clone size, as once, few, many or a class for expanded clones.

>TRBJ2-5|.|TRBV5-1|.
TGCGCCACCTCGCCAGGCAGGGGTCAAGAGGAGACCCAGTACTTC
CATSPGRGQEETQYF
>TRBJ2-5|.|TRBV25-1|.
TGTGCCAGCAGTGAATATGAGACCCAGTACTTC
CASSEYETQYF
>TRBJ2-5|.|TRBV5-1|.
TGCGCCAGCAGCTTTGAACGCCCTCAGGAGACCCAGTACTTC
CASSFERPQETQYF
>TRBJ2-7|many|TRBV29-1|.
TGCAGCGGCGGGACTCAATACTACGAGCAGTACTTC
CSGGTQYYEQYF
>TRBJ1-1|.|TRBV11-1|.
TGTGCCAGCAGCCTACAGAGAAACACTGAAGCTTTCTTT
CASSLQRNTEAFF
>TRBJ1-4|.|TRBV7-9|TRBD1
TGTGCCAGCAGCCAAGATGCACAGGGGGGAAATGAAAAACTGTTTTTT
CASSQDAQGGNEKLFF
>TRBJ2-1|.|TRBV5-4|.
TGTGCCAGCAGCATAGGGGGGGCCGGCAATGAGCAGTTCTTC
CASSIGGAGNEQFF
>TRBJ2-3|.|TRBV5-4|TRBD1
TGTGCCAGCAGCTCCCAGGACAGGGGTGGAGATACGCAGTATTTT
CASSSQDRGGDTQYF
>TRBJ1-2|.|TRBV6-6|TRBD1
TGTGCCAGCAGTCCTCCGGGGGGACAGCGATACCATGGCTACACCTTC
CASSPPGGQRYHGYTF
>TRBJ2-7|.|TRBV18|.
TGTGCCAGCTCACCACGCGGCCCGGGGGAGCAGTACTTC
CASSPRGPGEQYF